This TCR beta chain was identified during a study of regulatory and conventional T cells in RAG deficiency. Here immunoSEQ multiplex PCR was the method, and the copy in TCRdb shows in-frame clones only, minus some. The sample records 30,000 to 40,000 clones, about 78% being singletons. Remarks on this clone: Its specificity is not known.

The V gene lost 10 bases and the J gene lost 2 bases, with 11 bases spanning the gap. In germline, CDR1 is MNHNS, CDR2 SASEGT. The CDR3 totals 12 residues. Regarding the study as a whole: Patient subsets had shorter CDR3s; Omenn Treg-Tconv overlap exceeded 75%. Other subsets showed approximately 10-fold reductions, but Treg unique TCR beta sequences fell roughly 90-fold in these patients.

The sorted conventional CD4+ T cells were CD25-low and CD127-high, with genomic DNA sequenced. Separately, the same data were catalogued under a study of regulatory T cells. That work contributes: Amplification used 52 TRBV primers and 13 TRBJ primers. In patients, unique TRB V-J pairs were restricted and V/J usage skewed, especially in Tregs.

This sequence was found in a human donor in good health. V usage is TRBV6-1 and J usage is TRBJ1-1; D is ambiguous. The sequenced sample was CD4+ effector T cells sorted from blood. The CDR3 spells CAIYGSNTEAFF. The CDR3 DNA follows: TGTGCCATCTATGGCAGTAACACTGAAGCTTTCTTT.